This entry lists 18 T cell receptor beta chains sequenced from one sample in a study of T cells in Graves' hyperthyroidism and ophthalmopathy. TCR beta CDR3 regions were amplified from RNA. HTBI primers drove first-round RT-PCR of the TCR CDR3. TCRdb passed the multiplex PCR reads through MiXCR, listing each CDR3 protein once. Of about 46,000 distinct CDR3 sequences in the sample, over 45% were seen once. The sequenced material came from peripheral blood or thyroid tissue (not recorded which). The receptors here all came from a woman aged 45-59 years with Graves' hyperthyroidism.

This clonotype was found once. V and J are TRBV15 and TRBJ1-2; 7 positions agree with TRBD1. After removal of 1 base from V and 1 base from J, the junction contained 9 bases not matched to a gene. The germline gives CDR1 LNHNV, CDR2 YYDKDF (reference sequence). CDR3 length: 17 amino acids. The CDR3 is CATSRGRDSRYNYGYTF. The CDR3 DNA reads as TGTGCCACCAGCAGAGGTCGGGACAGCCGATATAACTATGGCTACACCTTC.

There are many counts of this clonotype. The genes are TRBV20-1 and TRBJ2-6; D is uncertain. This CDR3 is built from 19 residues. CDR1 and CDR2 (germline): DFQATT, SNEGSKA (reference sequence). V was shortened by 2 bases and J by 0 bases, with 20 bases between the two germline ends. The chain's CDR3 is CSARNREVLSGSGANVLTF. DNA of the CDR3: TGCAGTGCTAGAAATAGGGAAGTGTTGTCGGGCTCTGGGGCCAACGTCCTGACTTTC.

This clonotype has only a few counts. The chain links TRBV4-1 to TRBJ2-3, with 10 bases matching TRBD2. The CDR3 is 20 amino acids. Germline V lookup: CDR1 MGHRA, CDR2 YSYEKL. V lost 1 base and J lost 0; bases outside the gene matches: 13. The CDR3: CASSQGASGSLLTSTDTQYF. In DNA form, the CDR3 reads TGCGCCAGCAGCCAAGGTGCTAGCGGGAGCTTGCTCACTAGCACAGATACGCAGTATTTT.

This clonotype was recorded many times. V gene TRBV20-1 combines with J gene TRBJ1-1; D might be TRBD1 (6 bases). The length of the CDR3 is 13 residues. The V end was cut by 6 bases, the J end by 7 bases, with 18 bases between. Germline CDR1 is DFQATT and CDR2 is SNEGSKA (reference sequence). CDR3 sequence reads: CSARGGGEIEAFF. CDR3 sequence (DNA): TGCAGTGCAAGGGGGGGAGGGGAAATTGAAGCTTTCTTT.

This clonotype was counted ten times or more. V and J are TRBV7-9 and TRBJ2-6, with D perhaps TRBD2 (6 bases). The germline V gene encodes CDR1 SEHNR and CDR2 FQNEAQ (reference sequence). Trimming pared 1 base from V and 7 bases from J, leaving 11 bases between. The CDR3 runs 15 residues. The CDR3 spells CASSLDRGIANVLTF. The CDR3 nucleotides are TGTGCCAGCAGCTTAGACCGGGGGATAGCCAACGTCCTGACTTTC. Full variable domain (rest looked up from reference TRBV7-9 and TRBJ2-6): DTGVSQNPRHKITKRGQNVTFRCDPISEHNRLYWYRQTLGQGPEFLTYFQNEAQLEKSRLLSDRFSAERPKGSFSTLEIQRTEQGDSAMYLCASSLDRGIANVLTFGAGSRLTVL.

V usage is TRBV2 and J usage is TRBJ2-2; 11 nucleotides match TRBD2. Unmatched junction bases numbered 0, after V lost 2 bases and J lost 4 bases. There are 15 residues in the CDR3. Germline CDR1 SNHLY, CDR2 FYNNEI. The CDR3 loop is CASSELAGGTGELFF. CDR3 nucleotide sequence: TGTGCCAGCAGTGAACTAGCGGGGGGCACCGGGGAGCTGTTTTTT.

The table lists this clonotype with many counts. The V gene is TRBV9, the J gene TRBJ2-2; D gene unclear. The CDR3 has 16 residues. Deletions cut 3 bases from V and 7 bases from J, with 19 bases between. Per germline, CDR1 SGDLS and CDR2 YYNGEE. The CDR3 DNA follows: TGTGCCAGCAGCGCGAAGGGCGGTCCGAAGGGCGGGGAGCTGTTTTTT. This codes for CASSAKGGPKGGELFF.

This clonotype was recorded many times. Being one base from a much bigger clone, this may be a read error. V and J are TRBV9 and TRBJ2-7; a weak D match, TRBD2 (6 bases). The CDR3 is made up of 14 amino acids. Trimming took off 4 bases at V and 3 bases at J, with 14 bases between the two ends. The germline gives CDR1 SGDLS, CDR2 YYNGEE. CDR3 region: CASSTAPGLYEQYF. The CDR3 bases are TGTGCCAGCAGCACAGCCCCGGGACTCTACGAGCAGTACTTC.

With respect to this clonotype: No conserved phenylalanine or tryptophan ends this CDR3, so it is likely a read error. The genes are TRBV7-9 and TRBJ1-1; tentative D call: TRBD1 (6 bases). Germline V lookup: CDR1 SEHNR, CDR2 FQNEAQ (reference sequence). Trimming pared 8 bases from V and 5 bases from J, leaving 15 bases between. The CDR3 loop spans 13 amino acids. CDR3 sequence: CASGAQGQTEAFS. CDR3 sequence (DNA): TGTGCCAGCGGCGCACAGGGTCAGACTGAAGCTTTCTCT.

This clonotype showed up just once. One junction end disagrees with the germline gene, perhaps due to a read error. The genes are TRBV2 and TRBJ1-4; 8 bases line up with TRBD1. There are 14 residues in the CDR3. Germline V CDR1 and CDR2: SNHLY, FYNNEI. In DNA form, the CDR3 reads TGTGCCAGCAGCTCGGGACAGGCGGAAGAAAAACTGGTTTTT. This sequence encodes CASSSGQAEEKLVF.

This clonotype was recorded many times. The chain has TRBV9 and TRBJ1-1, with D uncertain. Germline V CDR1 and CDR2: SGDLS, YYNGEE. The CDR3 runs 13 residues. V gave up 0 bases and J gave up 4 bases, with 7 bases separating them. The CDR3 region is CASSVGVATEAFF. DNA of the CDR3: TGTGCCAGCAGCGTAGGCGTCGCCACTGAAGCTTTCTTT.

This clonotype qualifies as medium-sized. The CDR3 coding sequence is TGTGCCAGCAGGGGGGGACACGAGAGCAATCAGCCCCAGCATTTT. Translation: CASRGGHESNQPQHF. The gene calls are TRBV5-5 and TRBJ1-5; TRBD1 might be the D (6 bases). The CDR3 runs to 15 residues. CDR1 is SGHKS, CDR2 YYEKEE, per germline (reference sequence). V was clipped by 5 bases and J by 1 base, with 13 bases between them.

Of note for this clonotype: The junction does not match germline at one end; this may be a read error. In DNA, the CDR3 is TGCAGCGTTGACGAAGGGAGGGACTATGCCTACACCTTC. It encodes CSVDEGRDYAYTF. V is TRBV29-1 and J is TRBJ1-2, with D perhaps TRBD1 (5 bases). The CDR3 consists of 13 residues. Per germline, CDR1 SQVTM and CDR2 ANQGSEA.

The chain uses TRBV20-1 and TRBJ1-4; the D is unclear. The CDR3 is 13 amino acids. CDR1 and CDR2 from the germline V gene are DFQATT and SNEGSKA (reference sequence). V lost 5 bases to trimming and J lost 8 bases, with 15 bases between them. CDR3 sequence: CSAYGQTGEKLFF. CDR3 nucleotide sequence: TGCAGTGCTTACGGTCAAACGGGAGAAAAACTGTTTTTT.

The V gene is TRBV20-1, the J gene TRBJ2-7; the match to TRBD2 covers 11 bases. There are 17 residues in the CDR3. Unmatched junction bases numbered 10, after V lost 1 base and J lost 2 bases. Germline CDR1 reads DFQATT; CDR2 reads SNEGSKA (reference sequence). The chain's CDR3 is CSARAMTSGIPPYEQYF. The DNA for the CDR3 is TGCAGTGCTAGAGCCATGACTAGCGGGATTCCCCCCTACGAGCAGTACTTC.

In its sample, this clonotype ranks as medium-sized. The chain carries TRBV25-1 and TRBJ1-2, with a possible D match to TRBD1 (5 bases). The CDR3 has 13 amino acids. Germline V gene sequence: CDR1 MGHDK, CDR2 SYGVNS. Between the trimmed V and J ends, which lost 5 bases and 4 bases, there was a span of 11 bases. The CDR3 protein is CASSKGLGYGYTF. CDR3 DNA: TGTGCCAGCAGTAAGGGGTTGGGCTATGGCTACACCTTC.

In its sample, this clonotype was seen many times. This chain links TRBV9 with TRBJ1-5; no clear D. Trimming pared 4 bases from V and 0 bases from J, leaving 11 bases between. The germline V gene has CDR1 SGDLS and CDR2 YYNGEE. The CDR3 has 15 residues. The CDR3 bases are TGTGCCAGCAGCTTAACAGCGGATAGCAATCAGCCCCAGCATTTT. Encoded protein: CASSLTADSNQPQHF.

This clonotype was observed at least ten times. The genes are TRBV7-2 and TRBJ2-2; D gene ambiguous. Germline loops: CDR1 SGHTA, CDR2 FQGNSA. This CDR3 is 14 amino acids long. V gave up 3 bases and J gave up 1 base, with 6 bases separating them. The CDR3: CASSFAWNTGELFF. CDR3 coding DNA: TGTGCCAGCAGCTTCGCCTGGAACACCGGGGAGCTGTTTTTT.